The 31 T cell receptor beta chains in this list originate from one sample, sequenced in a study of low-dose radiotherapy and immunotherapy resistance in tumors. Specified time point: before trial treatment. cDNA synthesis used a TRAV/TRBV-specific primer set for both chains. Amplification of TCRs used a constant-region primer and V-primer adapter for roughly 21 PCR cycles. TCRdb re-derived calls from the reads in MiXCR, one entry per CDR3 protein. The sample has about 60,000 distinct CDR3 sequences; about 25% are singletons. The sequences come from PBMCs, collected before treatment. These receptors were collected from a male donor with prostate cancer.

The sample holds many counts of this clonotype. The J gene is TRBJ2-2, the V gene TRBV10-1, with D uncertain. From germline, CDR1 is WNHNN and CDR2 SYGVQD (reference sequence). Trimming cost V 2 bases and J 1 base, with 5 bases left between them. This CDR3 has 14 amino acids. CDR3 nucleotide sequence: TGCGCCAGCAGTGAGAATCGGAACACCGGGGAGCTGTTTTTT. It encodes CASSENRNTGELFF.

This clonotype was seen ten or more times. The chain employs TRBV7-2 and TRBJ2-3; D is perhaps TRBD2 (7 bases). This CDR3 is built from 15 residues. CDR1 is SGHTA, CDR2 FQGNSA, per germline. The V end was cut by 10 bases, the J end by 7 bases, with 24 bases between. The CDR3 coding sequence is TGTGCCACAGCAGTTCTGGGGGGGGGGGGCAATACGCAGTATTTT. This sequence encodes CATAVLGGGGNTQYF.

This clonotype was seen ten or more times. The chain links TRBV6-6 to TRBJ2-4, with D possibly matching TRBD2 (6 bases). Looked up from germline, CDR1 is MNHNY and CDR2 is SVGAGI (reference sequence). The V and J ends lost 5 bases and 4 bases respectively, with 15 bases between them. The CDR3 loop spans 15 amino acids. The CDR3 region is CASSATDYLKNIQYF. The CDR3 bases are TGTGCCAGCAGTGCGACGGACTATCTGAAAAACATTCAGTACTTC.

In this sample, this clonotype turned up many times. The chain is built from TRBV20-1 and TRBJ1-6; 7 positions match TRBD1. Germline loops: CDR1 DFQATT, CDR2 SNEGSKA (reference sequence). The ends lost 0 bases at V and 8 bases at J; junction bases unmatched: 7. CDR3 length equals 15 residues. DNA for the CDR3: TGCAGTGCTAGAGACAGGGGGTTTACGTATTCACCCCTCCACTTT. Residues: CSARDRGFTYSPLHF.

This clonotype was detected ten times or more. This chain links TRBV3-1 with TRBJ2-3, with 7 bases that match TRBD2. The CDR3 is made up of 19 amino acids. J gave up 4 bases and V 0 bases, and 16 bases lay outside the gene matches. The V gene's germline CDR1 is LGHDT and CDR2 YNNKEL (reference sequence). CDR3 sequence: CASSQEGGRGRAGADTQYF. The CDR3, as DNA: TGTGCCAGCAGCCAAGAGGGCGGTCGGGGGAGGGCCGGAGCAGATACGCAGTATTTT.

This clonotype was picked up many times. This CDR3 reads CASSFSGSSYNEQFF. For the CDR3, the DNA is TGTGCCAGCAGTTTTAGCGGGAGCTCCTACAATGAGCAGTTCTTC. The rearrangement links TRBV5-6 to TRBJ2-1, with 9 bases matching TRBD2. The CDR3 is made up of 15 amino acids. J was trimmed by 0 bases and V by 5 bases; bases with no gene match: 3. Germline V lookup: CDR1 SGHDT, CDR2 YYEEEE.

V usage is TRBV28 and J usage is TRBJ1-2, with 9 bases matching TRBD1. There are 16 residues in the CDR3. After removal of 2 bases from V and 4 bases from J, the junction contained 8 bases not matched to a gene. The germline V gene encodes CDR1 MDHEN and CDR2 SYDVKM. The CDR3 DNA follows: TGTGCCAGCAGTTTACCCGGGACAGGGCGGGCCTATGGCTACACCTTC. This codes for CASSLPGTGRAYGYTF.

This chain connects TRBV27 to TRBJ2-7; TRBD2 aligns across 10 bases. Looked up from germline, CDR1 is MNHEY and CDR2 is SMNVEV (reference sequence). The CDR3 is 15 amino acids. Germline trimming cut 5 bases from V and 2 bases from J; bases unmatched to any gene: 6. The CDR3 loop reads CASSRLLAGAYEQYF. As DNA, the CDR3 is TGTGCCAGCAGTCGCCTTCTAGCGGGAGCCTACGAGCAGTACTTC.

This clonotype showed up many times. The chain employs TRBV18 and TRBJ2-7; D is unresolved. V was pared by 4 bases and J by 0 bases, with 10 bases between. This CDR3 has 14 residues. Per the germline V gene, CDR1 is KGHSH and CDR2 is LQKENI. The CDR3 loop reads CASSLQTGSYEQYF. CDR3 coding DNA: TGTGCCAGCTCACTGCAAACTGGCTCCTACGAGCAGTACTTC.

This clonotype was seen ten or more times. This chain links TRBV29-1 with TRBJ2-1; perhaps D is TRBD1 or TRBD2 (5 bases each). V shed 1 base and J shed 10 bases, with 11 bases lying between them. This CDR3 contains 12 residues. Germline CDR1 reads SQVTM; CDR2 reads ANQGSEA. CDR3 nucleotide sequence: TGCAGCGTTGAAGGAGGGGCGGGCGAGCAGTTCTTC. Translation gives CSVEGGAGEQFF.

This clonotype appeared many times. Written as DNA, the CDR3 is TGTGCCAGCAGTGAAATGGTAGGGCTCCACGAGCAGTACTTC. Protein product: CASSEMVGLHEQYF. The chain uses TRBV2 and TRBJ2-7; D is unclear. Trimming removed 2 bases from V and 5 bases from J, with 13 bases in between. This CDR3 has 14 residues. Germline V gene data show CDR1 as SNHLY and CDR2 as FYNNEI.

This clonotype was counted many times. The chain employs TRBV2 and TRBJ2-2; 10 bases align to TRBD1. The CDR3 is made up of 14 amino acids. The V segment lost 8 bases and the J segment 4 bases; nucleotides outside the gene matches: 4. The V gene's germline CDR1 is SNHLY and CDR2 FYNNEI. The CDR3 DNA follows: TGTGCCAGCCTGGGGGACAGGGGCACCGGGGAGCTGTTTTTT. Translation gives CASLGDRGTGELFF.

This clonotype was counted many times. The chain employs TRBV10-2 and TRBJ1-1, with TRBD1 as a possible D gene (6 bases). The germline CDR1 and CDR2 sequences are WSHSY and SAAADI. The germline V and J ends were trimmed by 6 bases and 1 base, with 9 bases remaining between them. The CDR3 has 13 residues. The CDR3 protein is CASSRGGNTEAFF. The CDR3 DNA reads TGCGCCAGCAGCAGGGGTGGGAACACTGAAGCTTTCTTT.

V is TRBV9 and J is TRBJ2-7; TRBD2 is a possible D gene (6 bases). The CDR3 contains 16 residues. The V gene's germline CDR1 is SGDLS and CDR2 YYNGEE. Trimming pared 0 bases from V and 4 bases from J, leaving 17 bases between. As DNA, the CDR3 is TGTGCCAGCAGCGTAGGAATGGAGGGCCCCATTTACGAGCAGTACTTC. Protein: CASSVGMEGPIYEQYF.

This clonotype was counted many times. The rearrangement links TRBV19 to TRBJ2-5, with TRBD2 matching 8 bases. This CDR3 comprises 13 residues. The ends lost 6 bases at V and 2 bases at J; junction bases unmatched: 2. CDR1 is LNHDA and CDR2 is SQIVND in the germline V gene (reference sequence). The CDR3 protein is CASRRGAQETQYF. The CDR3, as DNA: TGTGCCAGTAGGCGGGGGGCTCAAGAGACCCAGTACTTC.

This clonotype was observed many times. The chain joins TRBV28 to TRBJ1-1, with D possibly being TRBD1 (5 bases). The length of the CDR3 is 13 residues. V was shortened by 1 base and J by 5 bases, with 8 bases between the two germline ends. Germline CDR1 is MDHEN and CDR2 is SYDVKM. CDR3 DNA: TGTGCCAGCAGTTTATTGGGGGTAACTGAAGCTTTCTTT. Its translation is CASSLLGVTEAFF.

The V call is TRBV5-4, the J call TRBJ2-3; 10 nucleotides align to TRBD2. CDR1 is SGHNT, CDR2 YYREEE, per germline (reference sequence). The J segment lost 2 bases and the V segment lost 4 bases, leaving 4 bases of the junction unmatched. This CDR3 spans 15 amino acids. CDR3 protein: CASSRTSGTTDTQYF. In DNA form, the CDR3 reads TGTGCCAGCAGCAGAACTAGCGGGACCACAGATACGCAGTATTTT. Combining the CDR3 with reference TRBV5-4 and TRBJ2-3 gives the whole variable domain ETGVTQSPTHLIKTRGQQVTLRCSSQSGHNTVSWYQQALGQGPQFIFQYYREEENGRGNFPPRFSGLQFPNYSSELNVNALELDDSALYLCASSRTSGTTDTQYFGPGTRLTVL.

The table lists this clonotype with many counts. J is TRBJ2-1 and V is TRBV11-2; D tentatively reads TRBD1 or TRBD2 (5 bases each). The CDR3 totals 16 residues. The germline V and J ends were trimmed by 4 bases and 2 bases, with 15 bases remaining between them. Germline assignment: CDR1 SGHAT and CDR2 FQNNGV. CDR3 sequence: CASSYLSRGPYNEQFF. CDR3 nucleotides: TGTGCCAGCAGCTACCTCTCCCGGGGACCCTACAATGAGCAGTTCTTC.

This clonotype has at least ten counts. V gene TRBV29-1 combines with J gene TRBJ2-3; D is perhaps TRBD2 (6 bases). The CDR3 covers 14 residues. Germline V gene sequence: CDR1 SQVTM, CDR2 ANQGSEA. Trimming stripped 5 bases from V and 7 bases from J, with 19 bases between. The DNA of the CDR3 is TGCAGCGTTCGAGCGGGCCAACGAGGTAATACGCAGTATTTT. It is translated as CSVRAGQRGNTQYF.

Many counts were recorded for this clonotype. The gene calls are TRBV30 and TRBJ1-1; D remains ambiguous. Germline CDR1 reads GTSNPN; CDR2 reads SVGIG (reference sequence). CDR3 length equals 15 residues. Trimming left V 0 bases short and J 0 bases short, with 11 bases between. CDR3 sequence (DNA): TGTGCCTGGAGTGTCTATCCCCTAATGAACACTGAAGCTTTCTTT. It is translated as CAWSVYPLMNTEAFF.

The chain uses TRBV19 and TRBJ1-1; maybe TRBD1 (5 bases). The CDR3 runs to 16 residues. The germline gives CDR1 LNHDA, CDR2 SQIVND (reference sequence). V gave up 7 bases and J gave up 7 bases, with 25 bases separating them. CDR3 region: CASMGPIGRTTIEAFF. CDR3 sequence (DNA): TGTGCCAGTATGGGGCCCATCGGCAGGACGACCATTGAAGCTTTCTTT.

This clonotype was found many times. The CDR3 here is CASSLDSGFTYNEQFF. The CDR3 DNA reads as TGTGCCAGCAGCTTAGATAGCGGGTTTACCTACAATGAGCAGTTCTTC. The chain has TRBV11-2 and TRBJ2-1, with TRBD2 identical over 7 bases. Germline V gene data show CDR1 as SGHAT and CDR2 as FQNNGV. This CDR3 spans 16 amino acids. V lost 0 bases to trimming and J lost 2 bases; unmatched junction nucleotides: 4.

About this clonotype itself: With a far larger clone one base away, a read error is the likely cause. The DNA for the CDR3 is TGTGCTAGTACCTCGCGGGACAGGGCAATAATGAACACTGAAGCTTTCTTT. Its protein is CASTSRDRAIMNTEAFF. The rearrangement links TRBV7-4 to TRBJ1-1; 9 bases agree with TRBD1. The CDR3 totals 17 residues. Germline-derived CDR1 and CDR2 are SGHVT and SQSDAQ.

This clonotype was observed at least ten times. The V gene is TRBV7-9, the J gene TRBJ1-5, with a weak D call TRBD1 (5 bases). Germline lookup yields CDR1 SEHNR and CDR2 FQNEAQ (reference sequence). This CDR3 spans 16 amino acids. Trimming pared 0 bases from V and 4 bases from J, leaving 13 bases between. CDR3: CASSLAAGGNNQPQHF. DNA for the CDR3: TGTGCCAGCAGCTTAGCGGCGGGGGGAAATAATCAGCCCCAGCATTTT.

In this sample, this clonotype turned up many times. The chain employs TRBV6-2 or TRBV6-3 and TRBJ2-3; 8 positions agree with TRBD2. Germline CDR1 MNHEY, CDR2 SVGEGT. The CDR3 has 14 residues. V dropped 7 bases and J dropped 4; count of bases not matched to a gene: 7. This CDR3 reads CASNLRGGSDTQYF. CDR3 sequence (DNA): TGTGCCAGCAATTTACGGGGGGGCTCAGATACGCAGTATTTT.

This chain's CDR3 is CAISGGRDYEQYF. CDR3 DNA sequence: TGTGCCATCAGCGGGGGACGGGACTACGAGCAGTACTTC. The rearrangement links TRBV2 to TRBJ2-7, with 8 bases that match TRBD2. The CDR3 consists of 13 residues. The germline gives CDR1 SNHLY, CDR2 FYNNEI. V lost 10 bases to trimming and J lost 3 bases; unmatched junction nucleotides: 8.

This clonotype has a count of ten or more. Germline and junction disagree at one end, which may indicate a read error. The chain carries TRBV27 and TRBJ2-1; 8 bases line up with TRBD2. The length of the CDR3 is 15 residues. CDR1 and CDR2 from the germline V gene are MNHEY and SMNVEV (reference sequence). The CDR3 DNA sequence: TGCGCCAGCAGCCTTACTAGCGGCTCCTACAATGAGCAGTTCTTC. This encodes CASSLTSGSYNEQFF.

In its sample, this clonotype was seen many times. The chain joins TRBV5-4 to TRBJ2-1; D remains ambiguous. V lost 3 bases and J 10 bases, leaving 11 bases between the germline ends. Germline lookup yields CDR1 SGHNT and CDR2 YYREEE (reference sequence). This CDR3 is 12 amino acids long. CDR3 coding DNA: TGTGCCAGCAGCTCCGCCGGGTACGAGCAGTTCTTC. Translation gives CASSSAGYEQFF.

This clonotype was observed a few times. The genes are TRBV28 and TRBJ2-1, with a weak D call TRBD2 (6 bases). Between the trimmed V and J ends, which lost 5 bases and 0 bases, there was a span of 23 bases. The CDR3 length is 19 residues. Germline CDR1 MDHEN, CDR2 SYDVKM. DNA for the CDR3: TGTGCCAGCAGTCAAGAGGACTCATTAGCGGTGAGCTCCTACAATGAGCAGTTCTTC. Translating gives CASSQEDSLAVSSYNEQFF.

This chain joins TRBV13 and TRBJ2-5; perhaps D is TRBD1 or TRBD2 (6 bases each). V dropped 8 bases and J dropped 3 bases, with 16 bases sitting between them. Germline V gene sequence: CDR1 PRHDT, CDR2 FYEKMQ (reference sequence). The CDR3 has 14 residues. CDR3: CASAVSGAKETQYF. The CDR3 region has the DNA TGTGCCAGCGCCGTGTCGGGGGCAAAAGAGACCCAGTACTTC.

This clonotype was seen repeatedly, ten times or more. The chain recombines TRBV4-1 with TRBJ1-2; D possibly corresponds to TRBD1 (6 bases). Germline V CDR1 and CDR2: MGHRA, YSYEKL. The V and J ends lost 0 bases and 2 bases respectively, with 10 bases between them. CDR3 length: 15 amino acids. The CDR3 loop is CASSQDSGANYGYTF. The CDR3 DNA is TGCGCCAGCAGCCAAGATTCGGGGGCGAACTATGGCTACACCTTC.